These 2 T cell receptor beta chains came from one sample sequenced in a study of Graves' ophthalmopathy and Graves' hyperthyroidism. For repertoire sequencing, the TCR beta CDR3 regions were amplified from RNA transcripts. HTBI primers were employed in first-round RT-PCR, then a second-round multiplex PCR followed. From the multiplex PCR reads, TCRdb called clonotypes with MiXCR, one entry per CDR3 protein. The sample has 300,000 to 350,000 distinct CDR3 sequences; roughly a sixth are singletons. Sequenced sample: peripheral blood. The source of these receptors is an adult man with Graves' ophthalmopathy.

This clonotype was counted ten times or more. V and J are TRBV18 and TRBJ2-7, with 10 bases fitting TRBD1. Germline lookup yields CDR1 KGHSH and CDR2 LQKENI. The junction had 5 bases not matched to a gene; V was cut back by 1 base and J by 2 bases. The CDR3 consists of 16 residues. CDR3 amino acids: CASSPLRDRGAYEQYF. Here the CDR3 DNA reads TGTGCCAGCTCACCACTCCGGGACAGGGGAGCCTACGAGCAGTACTTC.

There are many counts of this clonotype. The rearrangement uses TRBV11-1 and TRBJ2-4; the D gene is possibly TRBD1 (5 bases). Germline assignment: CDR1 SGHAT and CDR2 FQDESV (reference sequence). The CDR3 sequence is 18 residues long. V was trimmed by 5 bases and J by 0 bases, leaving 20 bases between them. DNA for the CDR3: TGTGCCAGCAGCCCCTACCCGAGACAGTCTCTAGCCAAAAACATTCAGTACTTC. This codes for CASSPYPRQSLAKNIQYF.